This T cell receptor beta chain originates from a study of vaccination and CD4 T cells after COVID-19. Across the whole study: Convalescent participants consisted of six males and four females, two being Hispanic.

Study-level points and caveats: In convalescent patients, a median around 89% of reactive clones appeared only post-vaccination.

Per the germline V gene, CDR1 is DFQATT and CDR2 is SNEGSKA (reference sequence). Trimming took off 6 bases at V and 4 bases at J, with 10 bases between the two ends. The CDR3 is 12 amino acids. The Oncomine TCR Beta short-read assay was applied to DNA of cultured CD4+ T cells. TCRdb recomputed calls from the PCR reads with MiXCR, one row per CDR3 protein. The sample includes thousands of distinct CDR3 sequences, 22% of them seen just once. This clonotype is labeled as medium-sized. Its specificity is not known. Treatment indicated: roughly ten-day PBMC culture with coronavirus spike peptide pools or control peptides (ViraFEST assay). The cultures had half their medium swapped for fresh IL-2 medium on days 3 and 7.

The clonotype was recovered from a human donor who had recovered from COVID-19. Material for sequencing was CD4+ T cells from blood, cultured in vitro. This chain uses TRBV20-1 with TRBJ1-3; no clear D gene. DNA for the CDR3: TGCAGTGCCACCGTTTGGGGAAACACCATATATTTT. This translates into CSATVWGNTIYF.